This T cell receptor beta chain was identified in a study of T cells in localized non-small cell lung cancer. Clones were read by immunoSEQ multiplex PCR, and TCRdb kept only the in-frame ones, dropping some. The table records fewer than 6,000 clones, 85% of them present only once. The CDR3 contains 15 residues. The rearrangement links TRBV7-5 to TRBJ1-3. TRBV7-5 is reported as a pseudogene. This receptor was obtained from a woman aged 35 to 70 with stage II lung adenocarcinoma. The sample consisted of PBMCs, taken before any cancer treatment. CDR3 residues: CASSPTWRSGNTIYF. The CDR3 region has the DNA TGTGCCAGCAGCCCTACGTGGCGAAGCGGAAACACCATATATTTT.